The source of this T cell receptor beta chain is a study of blood T cell repertoires in COVID-19. About the research overall: Some COVID-19 samples were acute and others convalescent; all came from the United States, Italy and Spain. T cells, B-cell-depleted T cells, or PBMCs supplied cDNA or gDNA.

In the original processing: From reference gene primer amplification, estimates of nucleated cell counts were derived. The protocol was immunoSEQ multiplex PCR, while the TCRdb copy is restricted to in-frame clones and leaves out a portion. V and J calls and clone size are given by that table; D and trimming were obtained from the DNA. The sample holds 140,000 or so clones; 65% to 90% are singletons and the top ten take under 3%. Trimming cost V 5 bases and J 2 bases, with 19 bases left between them. Germline V gene sequence: CDR1 SGHTA, CDR2 FQGTGA. The CDR3 loop spans 17 amino acids. Input material: peripheral blood. The receptor was derived from a man aged 50-59 years with acute or convalescent COVID-19. The V call is TRBV7-3, the J call TRBJ2-1; weak D call: TRBD2 (5 bases). As DNA, the CDR3 is TGTGCCAGCAGCCAAACAGACTATCCCTCGACCTACAATGAGCAGTTCTTC. Protein: CASSQTDYPSTYNEQFF.